These 31 T cell receptor beta chains were sequenced from one sample in a study of human T cells and chemical hapten exposure (dated by TCRdb to about 2021). Sample time point, as interpreted from the label and publication: pre-sensitization, week 0. The label giving this sample's treatment or condition can be read as: therapeutic diphenylcyclopropenone sensitization with weekly scalp DPC. Library prep was done by RACE. TCRdb lists the instrument as NextSeq 500. The public sequencing data were trimmed at Q25 with fastp and processed into clonotypes with MiXCR by TCRdb, which kept only in-frame beta chains. Each record represents a unique CDR3 protein, reported with the most common genes and DNA among its rows. For this sample the table gives under 400,000 distinct CDR3 sequences, of which roughly 5.3% were detected only once. Together, the top ten hold around 2.6% of the sample. This specimen consisted of whole blood, obtained in connection with sensitization to the hapten diphenylcyclopropenone (DPC). The receptors originated from a woman aged 45-65 years with alopecia areata. Some clones in this sample may be carry-over from other donors' samples.

The chain uses TRBV7-8 and TRBJ2-2; a weak D match, TRBD2 (5 bases). Trimming left V 1 base short and J 7 bases short, with 10 bases between. The CDR3 is made up of 14 amino acids. Germline CDR1 is SGHVS and CDR2 is FQNEAQ. In DNA, the CDR3 is TGTGCCAGCAGCTTAGACCAGGCGGGCGGGGAGCTGTTTTTT. It translates to CASSLDQAGGELFF.

This sequence joins TRBV7-2 and TRBJ1-4; D might be TRBD1 (6 bases). Trimming left V 3 bases short and J 4 bases short, with 9 bases between. Germline CDR1 is SGHTA and CDR2 is FQGNSA. This CDR3 region has 14 residues. The CDR3 DNA follows: TGTGCCAGCAGCTTTGACAGGTTTAATGAAAAACTGTTTTTT. Protein sequence: CASSFDRFNEKLFF.

This rearrangement joins TRBV30 to TRBJ1-1; D gene ambiguous. Germline V gives CDR1 GTSNPN, CDR2 SVGIG (reference sequence). The CDR3 totals 13 residues. Trimming removed 3 bases from V and 0 bases from J, with 8 bases in between. CDR3 coding DNA: TGTGCCTGGAGGAAGTTGCTGAACACTGAAGCTTTCTTT. Encoded protein: CAWRKLLNTEAFF.

This clonotype was counted a few times. The V gene is TRBV6-5, the J gene TRBJ1-1; D call uncertain. CDR3 size: 13 residues. The V and J ends lost 2 bases and 5 bases respectively, with 9 bases between them. In germline, CDR1 is MNHEY, CDR2 SVGAGI. CDR3 region: CASSYAARTEAFF. In nucleotides, the CDR3 is TGTGCCAGCAGTTACGCGGCACGGACTGAAGCTTTCTTT.

This clonotype has a count of ten or more. The chain uses TRBV3-1 and TRBJ2-1; TRBD2 might be the D (5 bases). The V and J ends lost 1 base and 2 bases respectively, with 12 bases between them. CDR1 LGHDT and CDR2 YNNKEL come from the germline V gene (reference sequence). CDR3 length: 16 residues. The CDR3 loop is CASSQVRTLTYNEQFF. The CDR3, as DNA: TGTGCCAGCAGCCAAGTTAGGACTTTAACCTACAATGAGCAGTTCTTC.

The genes are TRBV29-1 and TRBJ1-5, with 9 bases matching TRBD1. Germline trimming cut 8 bases from V and 1 base from J; bases unmatched to any gene: 6. There are 14 residues in the CDR3. CDR1 is SQVTM and CDR2 is ANQGSEA in the germline V gene. The CDR3 region is CSFRDRGSNQPQHF. In DNA, the CDR3 is TGCAGCTTCCGAGACAGGGGGAGCAATCAGCCCCAGCATTTT.

The chain employs TRBV6-2 or TRBV6-3 and TRBJ2-4; D tentatively reads TRBD1 or TRBD2 (5 bases each). V was clipped by 6 bases and J by 7 bases, with 19 bases between them. The V gene's germline CDR1 is MNHEY and CDR2 SVGEGT. This CDR3 contains 15 residues. CDR3 DNA sequence: TGTGCCAGCAGCCGCCGGGGCAGTCCAACGAACATTCAGTACTTC. Its translation: CASSRRGSPTNIQYF.

A note on this clonotype: This may arise from a read error, as a much more abundant clone is one base away. The chain employs TRBV5-6 and TRBJ1-2, with D maybe TRBD1 (6 bases). CDR3 length: 13 amino acids. Germline V gene lookup returns CDR1 SGHDT and CDR2 YYEEEE. Trimming shortened V by 7 bases and J by 6 bases, and 16 bases separated the two germline ends. The CDR3 sequence is CASGPGHVDGYTF. The CDR3 DNA follows: TGTGCCAGCGGGCCGGGACATGTGGATGGCTACACCTTC.

In this sample, this clonotype turned up many times. The chain is built from TRBV9 and TRBJ2-7; TRBD1 is a possible D gene (6 bases). The V and J ends lost 0 bases and 3 bases respectively, with 10 bases between them. Germline CDR1 reads SGDLS; CDR2 reads YYNGEE. The CDR3 runs 14 residues. CDR3 protein: CASSVDWTDYEQYF. In DNA form, the CDR3 reads TGTGCCAGCAGCGTAGATTGGACAGACTACGAGCAGTACTTC.

The J gene is TRBJ1-1, the V gene TRBV12-3 or TRBV12-4, with TRBD1 as a possible D gene (6 bases). The CDR3 has 13 amino acids. The germline V and J ends were trimmed by 8 bases and 1 base, with 11 bases remaining between them. The CDR3 sequence: CASRGDKNTEAFF. The DNA for the CDR3 is TGTGCCAGCCGAGGGGACAAGAACACTGAAGCTTTCTTT.

The J gene is TRBJ2-3, the V gene TRBV10-3; TRBD2 matches at 11 bases. Germline trimming cut 10 bases from V and 0 bases from J; bases unmatched to any gene: 21. The CDR3 totals 20 residues. The germline V gene has CDR1 ENHRY and CDR2 SYGVKD. In DNA form, the CDR3 reads TGTGCCACCGTTCCCGGCCTGGGGACTAGCGGATCTTCTAGCACAGATACGCAGTATTTT. It is translated as CATVPGLGTSGSSSTDTQYF.

This clonotype appeared a few times. V and J are TRBV3-1 and TRBJ2-1, with 10 bases fitting TRBD1. V was pared by 4 bases and J by 8 bases, with 5 bases of the junction left unmatched. CDR3 length: 14 amino acids. From germline, CDR1 is LGHDT and CDR2 YNNKEL (reference sequence). CDR3 DNA sequence: TGTGCCAGCAGCCCCGCGGGACAGGGGTATGAGCAGTTCTTC. Its translation: CASSPAGQGYEQFF.

The CDR3 is CASSLGPGQVYNEQFF. The CDR3 nucleotides are TGTGCCAGCAGCTTAGGGCCGGGACAAGTTTACAATGAGCAGTTCTTC. This sequence joins TRBV13 and TRBJ2-1; a weak D match, TRBD1 (6 bases). Trimming removed 0 bases at V and 4 bases at J, with 13 bases between. Germline V lookup: CDR1 PRHDT, CDR2 FYEKMQ (reference sequence). There are 16 residues in the CDR3.

This clonotype showed up many times. As DNA, the CDR3 is TGTGCCAGCAGTTTTGGGCAGGGCATAGGATCACCCCTCCACTTT. Protein: CASSFGQGIGSPLHF. The chain employs TRBV27 and TRBJ1-6; maybe TRBD1 (5 bases). CDR1 and CDR2 (germline): MNHEY, SMNVEV (reference sequence). V shed 3 bases and J shed 10 bases, with 16 bases lying between them. The CDR3 runs to 15 residues.

This clonotype was found many times. This chain connects TRBV29-1 to TRBJ2-6, with D possibly matching TRBD1 (5 bases). The germline V and J ends were trimmed by 7 bases and 1 base, with 11 bases remaining between them. The CDR3 runs 14 residues. Germline values: CDR1 SQVTM, CDR2 ANQGSEA. The DNA for the CDR3 is TGCAGCGCTTTGGACATGTCTGGGGCCAACGTCCTGACTTTC. Protein: CSALDMSGANVLTF.

A few counts support this clonotype. The chain joins TRBV7-2 to TRBJ2-4, with D tentatively TRBD1 (5 bases). The germline V gene has CDR1 SGHTA and CDR2 FQGNSA. The CDR3 contains 12 residues. V was trimmed by 7 bases and J by 8 bases, leaving 12 bases between them. Written as DNA, the CDR3 is TGTGCCAGCACGTACCAGGGCGACATTCAGTACTTC. Translated, it gives CASTYQGDIQYF.

This clonotype appeared many times. This rearrangement joins TRBV10-3 to TRBJ1-1; D is unresolved. V was trimmed by 3 bases and J by 4 bases, leaving 12 bases between them. The CDR3 covers 14 residues. Germline lookup yields CDR1 ENHRY and CDR2 SYGVKD. CDR3 in amino acids: CAISDPGLGTEAFF. In nucleotides, the CDR3 is TGTGCCATCAGTGATCCGGGTCTTGGCACTGAAGCTTTCTTT.

This clonotype came up a few times. The chain links TRBV2 to TRBJ1-2; D not resolved. Germline lookup yields CDR1 SNHLY and CDR2 FYNNEI. V lost 1 base, J lost 10 bases, and 4 bases lay in between. The CDR3 is made up of 10 amino acids. DNA for the CDR3: TGTGCCAGCAGTGAAGGGGTCTACACCTTC. Amino acid sequence: CASSEGVYTF.

This clonotype was counted many times. The CDR3 DNA sequence: TGTGCCAGCAGTAAAGTCGGACAGGGGGGTGAAGCTTTCTTT. Its translation is CASSKVGQGGEAFF. This chain uses TRBV2 with TRBJ1-1, with 10 bases identical to TRBD1. Germline loops: CDR1 SNHLY, CDR2 FYNNEI. CDR3 length equals 14 residues. Trimming took 5 bases from V and 7 from J; bases not matched to a gene: 7.

This clonotype was observed many times. The chain couples TRBV10-2 to TRBJ2-1; a weak D match, TRBD1 (6 bases). This CDR3 has 13 residues. The germline V gene encodes CDR1 WSHSY and CDR2 SAAADI. The V and J ends lost 5 bases and 9 bases respectively, with 14 bases between them. CDR3 DNA: TGCGCCAGCAGTTTTGGGACACCAACTGAGCAGTTCTTC. It is translated as CASSFGTPTEQFF.

This clonotype has more than one count but fewer than ten. V usage is TRBV6-1 and J usage is TRBJ2-3; D may be TRBD1 (5 bases). CDR1 is MNHNS and CDR2 is SASEGT in the germline V gene. The germline V and J ends were trimmed by 7 bases and 0 bases, with 14 bases remaining between them. The CDR3 sequence is 15 residues long. In nucleotides, the CDR3 is TGTGCCAGCACAAATAGACAGTTTAGCACAGATACGCAGTATTTT. Residues: CASTNRQFSTDTQYF.

This clonotype showed up many times. The genes are TRBV5-1 and TRBJ2-2, with TRBD2 matching 7 bases. Trimming at V came to 3 bases and at J to 6 bases, leaving 5 bases not matched to a gene. The CDR3 runs 14 residues. Germline CDR1 SGHRS, CDR2 YFSETQ. The CDR3 region is CASSWRGSAGELFF. The CDR3 nucleotides are TGCGCCAGCAGCTGGCGGGGGTCGGCCGGGGAGCTGTTTTTT.

At least ten counts were recorded for this clonotype. The junction shows a germline mismatch at one end, possibly a read error. The V call is TRBV4-1, the J call TRBJ2-3; D is undetermined. The CDR3 length is 16 residues. In germline, CDR1 is MGHRA, CDR2 YSYEKL. As DNA, the CDR3 is TGCGCCAGCAGTCAAGGTGGAGACTTTTCGTTATATACGCAGTATTTT. Protein sequence: CASSQGGDFSLYTQYF.

The CDR3 region has the DNA TGTGCCAGCAGCTGCTGCCGGGACAGTGTTTACGAGCAGTACTTC. Translation gives CASSCCRDSVYEQYF. V is TRBV21-1 and J is TRBJ2-7; the table's D gene call, TRBD1, was not cross checked with the DNA. TRBV21-1 is classified as a pseudogene. This CDR3 comprises 15 residues.

This clonotype was observed a few times. The chain is built from TRBV20-1 and TRBJ2-6, with 7 bases matching TRBD1. The germline CDR1 and CDR2 sequences are DFQATT and SNEGSKA (reference sequence). The CDR3 runs to 15 residues. Trimming took 3 bases from V and 2 from J; bases not matched to a gene: 4. This CDR3 reads CSARGTVPGANVLTF. CDR3 sequence (DNA): TGCAGTGCTAGGGGGACAGTTCCTGGGGCCAACGTCCTGACTTTC.

The J gene is TRBJ2-2, the V gene TRBV25-1, with TRBD1 matching over 8 bases. The CDR3 has 16 residues. The V gene's germline CDR1 is MGHDK and CDR2 SYGVNS. V lost 4 bases to trimming and J lost 1 base; unmatched junction nucleotides: 5. CDR3 region: CASSVAGTGNTGELFF. Here the CDR3 DNA reads TGTGCCAGCAGTGTAGCCGGGACAGGGAACACCGGGGAGCTGTTTTTT. Supplemented by reference TRBV25-1 and TRBJ2-2, the full variable domain reads EADIYQTPRYLVIGTGKKITLECSQTMGHDKMYWYQQDPGMELHLIHYSYGVNSTEKGDLSSESTVSRIRTEHFPLTLESARPSHTSQYLCASSVAGTGNTGELFFGEGSRLTVL.

Many counts were recorded for this clonotype. The V gene is TRBV5-1, the J gene TRBJ2-7, with D tentatively TRBD2 (5 bases). The CDR3 consists of 15 residues. Germline CDR1 is SGHRS and CDR2 is YFSETQ. V lost 1 base to trimming and J lost 3 bases, with 14 bases between them. CDR3 bases: TGCGCCAGCAGCTTGTCTCCCGGAGACTACTACGAGCAGTACTTC. Translating gives CASSLSPGDYYEQYF.

Ten or more counts support this clonotype. The chain carries TRBV15 and TRBJ2-1; TRBD2 aligns across 14 bases. CDR1 is LNHNV and CDR2 is YYDKDF in the germline V gene (reference sequence). V lost 8 bases and J lost 2; bases outside the gene matches: 8. The CDR3 contains 17 residues. CDR3 nucleotide sequence: TGTGCCACCCGGGGGACTAGCGGGAGCGTCACCTACAATGAGCAGTTCTTC. This sequence encodes CATRGTSGSVTYNEQFF.

This clonotype has just a few counts. This rearrangement joins TRBV9 to TRBJ2-3, with 7 bases aligning to TRBD1. The CDR3 runs 16 residues. With 4 bases clipped from V and 0 bases from J, the junction kept 8 bases outside the gene matches. The V gene's germline CDR1 is SGDLS and CDR2 YYNGEE. The CDR3 DNA reads TGTGCCAGCAGCACCCGCCCGGGACAGAGCACAGATACGCAGTATTTT. Its protein product is CASSTRPGQSTDTQYF. Complete variable domain (other parts from reference TRBV9 and TRBJ2-3): DSGVTQTPKHLITATGQRVTLRCSPRSGDLSVYWYQQSLDQGLQFLIQYYNGEERAKGNILERFSAQQFPDLHSELNLSSLELGDSALYFCASSTRPGQSTDTQYFGPGTRLTVL.

This rearrangement joins TRBV6-1 to TRBJ2-7; TRBD1 or TRBD2 may be the D gene (5 bases each). The CDR3 has 13 residues. The V end lost 6 bases, the J end lost 5 bases, and 14 bases lay between the germline ends. Germline values: CDR1 MNHNS, CDR2 SASEGT. As DNA, the CDR3 is TGTGCCAGCAGCGGGACGCCCTTAAACGAGCAGTACTTC. Translating it yields CASSGTPLNEQYF.

Many counts were recorded for this clonotype. V gene TRBV29-1 combines with J gene TRBJ1-2; D not resolved. This CDR3 is built from 8 residues. Trimming stripped 7 bases from V and 3 bases from J, with 0 bases between. CDR1 is SQVTM and CDR2 is ANQGSEA in the germline V gene. The CDR3 bases are TGCAGCGACTATGGCTACACCTTC. Protein sequence: CSDYGYTF.